This T cell receptor beta chain is from a study of T-cell memory formation after mild COVID-19. Study in general: TCR clusters were mostly donor specific.

After 5'RACE with constant-segment primers, TCR alpha and TCR beta cDNA libraries carrying sample barcodes and UMIs were obtained. TCRdb recomputed calls from the 5' RACE reads with MiXCR, one row per CDR3 protein. The table records 110,000 to 150,000 distinct CDR3 sequences, 25% of them present only once. Findings of the study overall: Pre-infection memory already had some responding clones, implying cross-reactive memory joined. There was a balanced CD4/CD8 profile in clones contracting day 15 to 85, and later expanders leaned CD4+.

This clonotype has a handful of counts. Its specificity is unknown. The CDR3 covers 16 residues. V lost 1 base and J lost 4; bases outside the gene matches: 6. From germline, CDR1 is KGHDR and CDR2 SFDVKD. The sequence was obtained from an adult woman who had mild COVID-19 (a few samples of this study predate the infection). Cell type and time point are not known. The chain employs TRBV24-1 and TRBJ2-5; 9 nucleotides align to TRBD2. Sequencing was performed on PBMCs or a T cell subset sorted from them (not recorded which). CDR3 residues: CATSDFAGGALETQYF. The CDR3 DNA follows: TGTGCCACCAGTGATTTCGCGGGGGGGGCCCTAGAGACCCAGTACTTC.